This TCR beta chain was profiled in a study of blood T cell repertoires in COVID-19. Study background: Some COVID-19 samples were acute and others convalescent; all came from the United States, Italy and Spain.

Per the original methods: Nucleated cell counts were estimated from reference gene primer amplification. The assay was immunoSEQ multiplex PCR, and TCRdb's table has in-frame clones only and misses some. From that table come the V and J calls and clone size; the DNA was used to work out D and trimming. The table lists 250,000 or so clones, about 89% of them singletons. Sequencing used peripheral blood. This TCR was recovered from a middle-aged man with active or convalescent COVID-19.

The CDR3 DNA follows: TGTGCCAGCAAACGGACAGGGAGAGGCGGAGAGACCCAGTACTTC. Its protein product is CASKRTGRGGETQYF. The J gene is TRBJ2-5, the V gene TRBV6-4, with 8 bases matching TRBD1. Germline-derived CDR1 and CDR2 are MRHNA and SNTAGT. V was clipped by 7 bases and J by 4 bases; unmatched bases: 11. The CDR3 spans 15 residues.